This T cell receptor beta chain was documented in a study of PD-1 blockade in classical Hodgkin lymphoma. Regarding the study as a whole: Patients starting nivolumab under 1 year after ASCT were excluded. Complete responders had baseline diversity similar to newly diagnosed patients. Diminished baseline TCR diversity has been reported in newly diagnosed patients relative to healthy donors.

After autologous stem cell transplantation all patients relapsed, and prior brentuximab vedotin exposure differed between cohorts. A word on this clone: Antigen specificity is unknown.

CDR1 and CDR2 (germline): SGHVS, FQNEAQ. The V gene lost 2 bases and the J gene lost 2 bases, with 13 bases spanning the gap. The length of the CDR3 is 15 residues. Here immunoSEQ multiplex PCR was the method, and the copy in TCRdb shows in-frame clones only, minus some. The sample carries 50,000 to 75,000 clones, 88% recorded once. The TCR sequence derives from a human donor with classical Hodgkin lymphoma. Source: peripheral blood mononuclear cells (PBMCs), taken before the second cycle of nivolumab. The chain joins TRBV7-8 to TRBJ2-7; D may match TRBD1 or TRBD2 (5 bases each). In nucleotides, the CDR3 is TGTGCCAGCAGCTTAAGTTCCGGGGCGGCCTACGAGCAGTACTTC. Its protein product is CASSLSSGAAYEQYF.